This record looks at one T cell receptor (beta chain) sequence and its context. The data are from a study of radiation and T cells in renal cell carcinoma. Some clones are missing from TCRdb's copy, which holds only in-frame ones; the method was immunoSEQ multiplex PCR. The sample has roughly 130,000 clones; roughly 91% are singletons. The sample's time point: blood 2 weeks post-SBRT. Treatment specified: 15 Gy SBRT to primary tumor, nephrectomy 4 weeks later. The receptor was isolated from a woman aged 70-85 years with renal cell carcinoma. Sequencing used blood, obtained from a patient whose treatment included radiotherapy and nephrectomy.

The CDR3 sequence is CAWSGGRVTGELFF. For the CDR3, the DNA is TGTGCCTGGAGTGGGGGGAGGGTCACCGGGGAGCTGTTTTTT. The chain employs TRBV30 and TRBJ2-2, with 7 bases aligning to TRBD2. CDR3 size: 14 residues. Germline-derived CDR1 and CDR2 are GTSNPN and SVGIG (reference sequence). V lost 1 base and J lost 4; bases outside the gene matches: 3.